Shown below are 6 T cell receptor beta chains from a single sample sequenced in a study of blood T cell repertoires in COVID-19. Sequenced by immunoSEQ multiplex PCR; TCRdb stores in-frame clones only, minus some. This sample carries some 210,000 clones, around 82% of them seen once, and the ten largest clones take roughly 2.9%. Sequences were obtained from peripheral blood. All receptors derive from a man aged 50-60 years with active or convalescent COVID-19.

This clone was seen once. The rearrangement joins TRBV10-3 to TRBJ2-7; 15 nucleotides align to TRBD2. V shed 8 bases and J 3 bases; nucleotides not matched to a gene: 11. This CDR3 contains 17 residues. Germline loops: CDR1 ENHRY, CDR2 SYGVKD. As DNA, the CDR3 is TGTGCCATCCGACGTCTCGGACTAGCGGGAGGGAGCTACGAGCAGTACTTC. It translates to CAIRRLGLAGGSYEQYF.

V gene TRBV27 combines with J gene TRBJ2-7; 11 nucleotides line up with TRBD2. The CDR3 consists of 15 residues. J lost 5 bases, V lost 6 bases, and 9 bases had no gene match. In germline, CDR1 is MNHEY, CDR2 SMNVEV (reference sequence). CDR3 nucleotides: TGTGCCAGCAGGCGAATAGCGGGGGGGCGGGACGAGCAGTACTTC. Residues: CASRRIAGGRDEQYF.

This clone was seen a handful of times. This chain connects TRBV19 to TRBJ2-7; perhaps TRBD2 as D (6 bases). The CDR3 totals 15 residues. With 3 bases removed from V and 0 bases from J, the gap between germline ends came to 12 bases. CDR1 LNHDA and CDR2 SQIVND come from the germline V gene (reference sequence). The CDR3: CASSMARRGSYEQYF. The CDR3 DNA is TGTGCCAGTAGTATGGCACGGAGGGGCTCCTACGAGCAGTACTTC.

The chain uses TRBV5-6 and TRBJ2-1; TRBD1 matches at 8 bases. The CDR3 has 15 residues. The germline V gene encodes CDR1 SGHDT and CDR2 YYEEEE. Germline trimming cut 3 bases from V and 0 bases from J; bases unmatched to any gene: 2. CDR3 nucleotide sequence: TGTGCCAGCAGCTGGGGACAGGCCTCCTACAATGAGCAGTTCTTC. This translates into CASSWGQASYNEQFF.

V usage is TRBV11-2 and J usage is TRBJ1-2; 7 positions match TRBD1. This CDR3 is built from 12 residues. Germline CDR1 and CDR2: SGHAT and FQNNGV. Losses at the gene ends were 3 bases for V and 8 bases for J; bases not matched to a gene: 3. The CDR3: CASSFRDSGYTF. CDR3 bases: TGTGCCAGCAGCTTCCGGGACAGCGGCTACACCTTC. The variable domain in full, completed from reference TRBV11-2 and TRBJ1-2, reads EAGVAQSPRYKIIEKRQSVAFWCNPISGHATLYWYQQILGQGPKLLIQFQNNGVVDDSQLPKDRFSAERLKGVDSTLKIQPAKLEDSAVYLCASSFRDSGYTFGSGTRLTVV.

The rearrangement links TRBV18 to TRBJ2-1, with D possibly being TRBD1 (6 bases). V shed 5 bases and J shed 1 base, with 9 bases lying between them. Germline V lookup: CDR1 KGHSH, CDR2 LQKENI. The CDR3 runs to 14 residues. CDR3 DNA: TGTGCCAGCTCAGCGGACAGATCCTACAATGAGCAGTTCTTC. Its translation: CASSADRSYNEQFF. The complete variable domain, with remaining parts taken from reference TRBV18 and TRBJ2-1, reads NAGVMQNPRHLVRRRGQEARLRCSPMKGHSHVYWYRQLPEEGLKFMVYLQKENIIDESGMPKERFSAEFPKEGPSILRIQQVVRGDSAAYFCASSADRSYNEQFFGPGTRLTVL.